This entry lists 15 T cell receptor beta chains sequenced from one sample in a study of T cells in localized non-small cell lung cancer. Clones were read by immunoSEQ multiplex PCR, and TCRdb kept only the in-frame ones, dropping some. The sample shows around 91,000 clones, roughly 87% of them seen only once. Sequenced material: peripheral blood, taken before any cancer treatment. These receptors originate from a man aged 40 to 75 with stage I squamous cell lung carcinoma.

V is TRBV4-3 and J is TRBJ2-1, with TRBD1 matching 7 bases. The germline V gene encodes CDR1 LGHNA and CDR2 YSLEER. Trimming removed 3 bases from V and 7 bases from J; junction bases left unmatched: 12. The CDR3 totals 16 residues. The CDR3 coding sequence is TGCGCCAGCAGCCAGGAGACAGGGCTGTACGGGAATGAGCAGTTCTTC. It translates to CASSQETGLYGNEQFF.

The V call is TRBV2, the J call TRBJ1-2; D is ambiguous. Trimming stripped 4 bases from V and 8 bases from J, with 11 bases between. Germline lookup yields CDR1 SNHLY and CDR2 FYNNEI. There are 12 residues in the CDR3. CDR3 amino acids: CASSGGSRGYTF. CDR3 sequence (DNA): TGTGCCAGCAGTGGAGGGTCTAGGGGCTACACCTTC. Drawing the rest from reference TRBV2 and TRBJ1-2, the complete variable domain is EPEVTQTPSHQVTQMGQEVILRCVPISNHLYFYWYRQILGQKVEFLVSFYNNEISEKSEIFDDQFSVERPDGSNFTLKIRSTKLEDSAMYFCASSGGSRGYTFGSGTRLTVV.

This chain uses TRBV11-3 with TRBJ2-6, with 9 positions matching TRBD1. Germline V gives CDR1 SGHNT, CDR2 YENEEA. The CDR3 covers 18 residues. Germline trimming cut 5 bases from V and 0 bases from J; bases unmatched to any gene: 8. The CDR3 here is CASSRGQGMGSGANVLTF. DNA of the CDR3: TGTGCCAGCAGCCGCGGACAGGGGATGGGCTCTGGGGCCAACGTCCTGACTTTC.

This clone came up once. In DNA, the CDR3 is TGTGCCAGCTCATCTCGAGAGGGACAGGGGCTGGGGGAGACCCAGTACTTC. This sequence encodes CASSSREGQGLGETQYF. The rearrangement joins TRBV18 to TRBJ2-5, with 10 bases that match TRBD1. Germline V gene sequence: CDR1 KGHSH, CDR2 LQKENI. V was pared by 5 bases and J by 5 bases, with 14 bases of the junction left unmatched. The CDR3 spans 17 residues. The entire variable domain, with the rest obtained from reference TRBV18 and TRBJ2-5, is as follows: NAGVMQNPRHLVRRRGQEARLRCSPMKGHSHVYWYRQLPEEGLKFMVYLQKENIIDESGMPKERFSAEFPKEGPSILRIQQVVRGDSAAYFCASSSREGQGLGETQYFGPGTRLLVL.

This chain uses TRBV25-1 with TRBJ1-1; no reliable D call. Trimming stripped 6 bases from V and 5 bases from J, with 10 bases between. CDR1 MGHDK and CDR2 SYGVNS come from the germline V gene. The CDR3 is made up of 12 amino acids. DNA for the CDR3: TGTGCCAGCAGCTGGACGGGAACTGAAGCTTTCTTT. This codes for CASSWTGTEAFF.

The rearrangement uses TRBV6-1 and TRBJ1-6; possible D gene TRBD1, 6 bases. Germline V gives CDR1 MNHNS, CDR2 SASEGT. V was shortened by 6 bases and J by 7 bases, with 16 bases between the two germline ends. The CDR3 extends over 15 amino acids. Written as DNA, the CDR3 is TGTGCCAGCAGACCCGGGACAACCGGAAATTCACCCCTCCACTTT. Translation gives CASRPGTTGNSPLHF.

The V gene is TRBV2, the J gene TRBJ1-4, with D possibly matching TRBD1 (5 bases). CDR1 and CDR2 from the germline V gene are SNHLY and FYNNEI. This CDR3 has 15 amino acids. Trimming pared 1 base from V and 7 bases from J, leaving 13 bases between. In nucleotides, the CDR3 is TGTGCCAGCAGTGAAGTAGGGACCCAGGGTGAAAAACTGTTTTTT. Encoded protein: CASSEVGTQGEKLFF.

The rearrangement joins TRBV9 to TRBJ1-2; D remains ambiguous. The V end was cut by 6 bases, the J end by 2 bases, with 17 bases between. This CDR3 spans 15 amino acids. Looked up from germline, CDR1 is SGDLS and CDR2 is YYNGEE. The CDR3 is CASTLSPGANYGYTF. DNA of the CDR3: TGTGCCAGCACTTTGAGTCCGGGAGCAAACTATGGCTACACCTTC.

J is TRBJ2-5 and V is TRBV4-1; TRBD2 agrees at 9 bases. The better agreement between TRBJ2-7 and the DNA end casts doubt on the J call. Germline lookup yields CDR1 MGHRA and CDR2 YSYEKL. The length of the CDR3 is 15 residues. The CDR3 nucleotides are TGCGCCAGCAGCCAAGGTGGACTAGCGAGATACGAGCAGTACTTC. It translates to CASSQGGLARYEQYF.

The chain carries TRBV7-9 and TRBJ1-4; no clear D. The V and J ends lost 4 bases and 0 bases respectively, with 9 bases between them. Germline V gene lookup returns CDR1 SEHNR and CDR2 FQNEAQ (reference sequence). The CDR3 runs 15 residues. This CDR3 is CASSSGTATNEKLFF. DNA of the CDR3: TGTGCCAGCAGCTCAGGAACTGCAACTAATGAAAAACTGTTTTTT.

V is TRBV5-1 and J is TRBJ2-1, with unresolved D. The CDR3 is 14 amino acids. Trimming shortened V by 1 base and J by 5 bases, and 10 bases separated the two germline ends. Germline V gene sequence: CDR1 SGHRS, CDR2 YFSETQ. The DNA for the CDR3 is TGCGCCAGCAGCTTGAGTGTCTCGGACAATGAGCAGTTCTTC. Translation: CASSLSVSDNEQFF.

The chain carries TRBV9 and TRBJ1-3; D call uncertain. This CDR3 spans 13 amino acids. Germline assignment: CDR1 SGDLS and CDR2 YYNGEE. Trimming removed 4 bases from V and 3 bases from J, with 8 bases in between. CDR3: CASSPYLGNTIYF. The CDR3 DNA follows: TGTGCCAGCAGCCCCTACCTTGGAAACACCATATATTTT.

The gene calls are TRBV6-1 and TRBJ2-7; D may match TRBD1 or TRBD2 (6 bases each). Trimming took 2 bases from V and 2 from J, leaving 22 bases between them. CDR1 and CDR2 (germline): MNHNS, SASEGT. The CDR3 is made up of 18 amino acids. The CDR3 DNA sequence: TGTGCCAGCAGTGAAAAGGTGGGGGGCGGCAGCCTAGCCTACGAGCAGTACTTC. Its protein is CASSEKVGGGSLAYEQYF.

This clone has only one observation. The chain links TRBV10-3 to TRBJ1-2; D gene uncertain. The V end was cut by 6 bases, the J end by 6 bases, with 14 bases between. Germline loops: CDR1 ENHRY, CDR2 SYGVKD. The CDR3 totals 13 residues. The CDR3: CAISDLGKDGYTF. The CDR3 DNA sequence: TGTGCCATCAGCGATTTGGGAAAAGATGGCTACACCTTC.

The J gene is TRBJ2-3, the V gene TRBV5-1, with TRBD2 matching 8 bases. The length of the CDR3 is 17 residues. Germline CDR1 reads SGHRS; CDR2 reads YFSETQ. With V trimmed by 4 bases and J by 1 base, 11 bases remained unmatched. The CDR3, as DNA: TGCGCCAGCAGCGCGAACCGCGCGGGGGGACGCACAGATACGCAGTATTTT. Its protein is CASSANRAGGRTDTQYF.